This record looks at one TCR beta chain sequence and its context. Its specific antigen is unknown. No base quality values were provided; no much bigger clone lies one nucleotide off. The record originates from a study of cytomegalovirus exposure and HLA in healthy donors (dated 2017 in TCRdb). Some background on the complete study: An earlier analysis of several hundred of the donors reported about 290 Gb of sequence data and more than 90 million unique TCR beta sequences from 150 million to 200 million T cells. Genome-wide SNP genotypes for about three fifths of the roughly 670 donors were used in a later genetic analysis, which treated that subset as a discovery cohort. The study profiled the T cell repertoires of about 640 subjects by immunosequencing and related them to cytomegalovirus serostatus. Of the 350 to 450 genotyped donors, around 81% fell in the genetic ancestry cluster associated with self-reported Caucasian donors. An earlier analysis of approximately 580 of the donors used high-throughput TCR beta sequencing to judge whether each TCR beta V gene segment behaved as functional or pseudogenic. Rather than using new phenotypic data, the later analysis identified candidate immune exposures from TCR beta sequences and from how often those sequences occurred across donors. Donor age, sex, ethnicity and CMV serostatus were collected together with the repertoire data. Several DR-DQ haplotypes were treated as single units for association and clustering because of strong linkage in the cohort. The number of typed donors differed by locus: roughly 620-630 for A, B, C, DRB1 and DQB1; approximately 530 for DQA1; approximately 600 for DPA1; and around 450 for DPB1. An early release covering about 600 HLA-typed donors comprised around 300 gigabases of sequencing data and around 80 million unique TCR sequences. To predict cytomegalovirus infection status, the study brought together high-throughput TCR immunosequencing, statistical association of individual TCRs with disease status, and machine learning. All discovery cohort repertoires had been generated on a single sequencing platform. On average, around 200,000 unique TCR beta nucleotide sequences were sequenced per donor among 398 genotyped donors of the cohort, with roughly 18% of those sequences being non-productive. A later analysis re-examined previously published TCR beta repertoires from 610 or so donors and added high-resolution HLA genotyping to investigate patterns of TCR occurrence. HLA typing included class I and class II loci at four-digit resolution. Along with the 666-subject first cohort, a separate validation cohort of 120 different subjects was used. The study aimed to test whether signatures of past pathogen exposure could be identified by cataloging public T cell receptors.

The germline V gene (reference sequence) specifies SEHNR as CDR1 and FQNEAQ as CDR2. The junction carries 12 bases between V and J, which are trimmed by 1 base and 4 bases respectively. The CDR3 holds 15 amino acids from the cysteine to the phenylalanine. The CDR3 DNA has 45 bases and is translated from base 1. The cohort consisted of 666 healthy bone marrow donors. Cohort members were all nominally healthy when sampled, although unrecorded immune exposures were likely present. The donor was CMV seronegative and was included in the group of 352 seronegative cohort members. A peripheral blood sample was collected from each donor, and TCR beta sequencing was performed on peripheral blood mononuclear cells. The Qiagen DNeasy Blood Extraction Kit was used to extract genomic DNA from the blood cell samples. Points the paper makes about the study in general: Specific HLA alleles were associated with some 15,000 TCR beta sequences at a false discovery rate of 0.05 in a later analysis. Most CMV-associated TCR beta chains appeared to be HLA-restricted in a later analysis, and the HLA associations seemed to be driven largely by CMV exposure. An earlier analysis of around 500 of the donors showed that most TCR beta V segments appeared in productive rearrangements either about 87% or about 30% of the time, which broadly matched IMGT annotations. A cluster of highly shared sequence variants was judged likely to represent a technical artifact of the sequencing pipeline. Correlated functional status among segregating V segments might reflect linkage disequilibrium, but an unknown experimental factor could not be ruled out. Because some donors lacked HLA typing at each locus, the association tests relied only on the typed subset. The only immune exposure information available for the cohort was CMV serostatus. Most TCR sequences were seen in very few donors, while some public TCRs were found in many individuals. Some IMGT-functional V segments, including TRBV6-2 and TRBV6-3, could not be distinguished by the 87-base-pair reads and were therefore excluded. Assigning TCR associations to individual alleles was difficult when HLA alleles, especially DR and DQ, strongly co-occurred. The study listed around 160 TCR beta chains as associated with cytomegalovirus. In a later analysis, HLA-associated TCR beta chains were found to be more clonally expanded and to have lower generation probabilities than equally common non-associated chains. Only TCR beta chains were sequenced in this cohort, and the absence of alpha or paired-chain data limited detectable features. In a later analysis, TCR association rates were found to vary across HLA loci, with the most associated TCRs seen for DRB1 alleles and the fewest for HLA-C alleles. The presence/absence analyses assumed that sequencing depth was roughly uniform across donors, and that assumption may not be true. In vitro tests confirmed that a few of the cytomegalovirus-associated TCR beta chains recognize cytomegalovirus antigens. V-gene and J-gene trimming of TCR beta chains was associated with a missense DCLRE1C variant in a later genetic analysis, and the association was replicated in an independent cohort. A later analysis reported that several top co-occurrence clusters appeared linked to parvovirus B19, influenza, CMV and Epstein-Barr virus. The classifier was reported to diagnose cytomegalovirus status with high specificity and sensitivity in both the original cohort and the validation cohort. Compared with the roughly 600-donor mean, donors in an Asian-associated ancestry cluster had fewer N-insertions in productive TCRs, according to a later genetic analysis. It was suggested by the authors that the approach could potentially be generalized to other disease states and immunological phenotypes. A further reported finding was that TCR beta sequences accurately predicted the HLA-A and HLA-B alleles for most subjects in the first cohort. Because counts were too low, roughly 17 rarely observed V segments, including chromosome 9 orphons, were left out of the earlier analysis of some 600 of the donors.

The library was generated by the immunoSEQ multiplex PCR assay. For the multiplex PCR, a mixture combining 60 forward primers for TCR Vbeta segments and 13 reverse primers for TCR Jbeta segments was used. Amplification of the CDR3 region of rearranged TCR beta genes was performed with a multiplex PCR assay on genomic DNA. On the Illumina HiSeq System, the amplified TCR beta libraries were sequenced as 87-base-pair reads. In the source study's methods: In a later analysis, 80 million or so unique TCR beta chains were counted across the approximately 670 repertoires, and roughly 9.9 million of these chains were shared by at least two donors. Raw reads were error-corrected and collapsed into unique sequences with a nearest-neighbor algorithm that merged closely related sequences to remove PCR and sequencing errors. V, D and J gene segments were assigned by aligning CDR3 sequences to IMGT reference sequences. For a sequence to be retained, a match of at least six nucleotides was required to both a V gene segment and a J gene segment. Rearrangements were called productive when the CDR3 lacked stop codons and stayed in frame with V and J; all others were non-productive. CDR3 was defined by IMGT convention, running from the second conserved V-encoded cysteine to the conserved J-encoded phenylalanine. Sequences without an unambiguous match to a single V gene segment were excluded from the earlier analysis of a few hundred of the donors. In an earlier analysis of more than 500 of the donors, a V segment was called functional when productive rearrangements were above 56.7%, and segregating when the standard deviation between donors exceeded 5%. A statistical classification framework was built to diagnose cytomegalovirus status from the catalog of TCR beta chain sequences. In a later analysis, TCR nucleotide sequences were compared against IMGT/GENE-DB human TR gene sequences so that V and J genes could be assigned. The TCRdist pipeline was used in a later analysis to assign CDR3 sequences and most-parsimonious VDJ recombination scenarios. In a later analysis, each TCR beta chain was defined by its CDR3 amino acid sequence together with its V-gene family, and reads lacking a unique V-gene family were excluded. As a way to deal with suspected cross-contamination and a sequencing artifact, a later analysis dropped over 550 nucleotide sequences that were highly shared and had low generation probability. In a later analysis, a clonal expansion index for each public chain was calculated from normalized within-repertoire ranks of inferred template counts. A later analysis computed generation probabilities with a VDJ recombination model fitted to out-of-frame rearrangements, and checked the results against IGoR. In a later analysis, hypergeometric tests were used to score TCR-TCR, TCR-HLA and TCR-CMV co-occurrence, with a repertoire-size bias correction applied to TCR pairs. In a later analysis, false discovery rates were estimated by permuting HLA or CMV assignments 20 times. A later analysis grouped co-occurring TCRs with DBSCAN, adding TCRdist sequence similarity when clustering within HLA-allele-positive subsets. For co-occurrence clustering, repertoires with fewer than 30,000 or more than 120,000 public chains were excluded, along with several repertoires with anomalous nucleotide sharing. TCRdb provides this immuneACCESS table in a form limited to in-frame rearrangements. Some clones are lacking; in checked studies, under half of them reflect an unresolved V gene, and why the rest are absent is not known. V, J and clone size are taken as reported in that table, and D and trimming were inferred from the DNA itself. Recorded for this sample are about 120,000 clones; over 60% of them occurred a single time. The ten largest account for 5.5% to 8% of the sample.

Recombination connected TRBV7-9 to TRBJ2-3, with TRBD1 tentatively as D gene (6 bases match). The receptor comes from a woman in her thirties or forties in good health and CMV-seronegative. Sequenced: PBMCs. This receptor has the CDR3 CASSLGRGLADTQYF. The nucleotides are TGTGCCAGCAGCTTAGGCAGGGGTCTCGCAGATACGCAGTATTTT. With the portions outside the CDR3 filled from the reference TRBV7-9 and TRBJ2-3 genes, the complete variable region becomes DTGVSQNPRHKITKRGQNVTFRCDPISEHNRLYWYRQTLGQGPEFLTYFQNEAQLEKSRLLSDRFSAERPKGSFSTLEIQRTEQGDSAMYLCASSLGRGLADTQYFGPGTRLTVL.